These T cell receptor beta chains were read from a single sample in a study of blood T cells in healthy people across ages. TCRdb itself ran the 5' RACE reads through MiXCR, one entry per CDR3 protein. Of roughly 2 million distinct CDR3 sequences listed, about 49% are singletons. The sequenced material came from blood. These receptors came from a woman aged 40 to 49 in good health. The conserved cysteine and the conserved F or W are not part of the CDR3 here.

V,CDR3
TRBV6-1,ASSVQGASGANVLT
TRBV24-1,ATSGFQMDTGELF
TRBV10-2,ASSDQRRSGANVLT
TRBV7-9,ASSVGQHSNQPQH
TRBV4-3,ASSQARGGASYEQY
TRBV27,ASSPDLRAKNIQY
TRBV6-5,ASSYGTGIGDRHYEQY
TRBV12-3/TRBV12-4,ASSFAPYGYT
TRBV28,ASINSRTLAKNIQY
TRBV7-2,ASSRPPTASYNEQF
TRBV9,ASSVDTSRGTDTQY
TRBV7-2,ASSPGGLLDQETQY
TRBV6-5,ASSYSPGEAF
TRBV20-1,SARDDGRLEYSRYNEQF
TRBV5-1,ASSLTWGTDTQY
TRBV28,AHSAASYEQF
TRBV13,ASSFPGTHSYEQY
TRBV2,ASISQGAYNEQF
TRBV9,ASSPIPDGPHPNYGYT
TRBV6-5,ASSTATVSSYEQY
TRBV20-1,SAMLSSSNQPQH
TRBV25-1,ASSDVWAMYPGYT